This T cell receptor beta chain derives from a study of regulatory T cells in long-lasting Graves disease. Study in general: Prior antithyroid drug treatment in newly diagnosed Graves' patients lasted under 3 months.

The CDR3 spans 15 residues. Trimming took 5 bases from V and 1 from J, leaving 14 bases between them. Germline V gene lookup returns CDR1 SGHRS and CDR2 YFSETQ. Combining iRepertoire HTBI primers with Arm-PCR of CDR3 regions, the authors built TCR beta libraries. Each CDR3 protein is one row after TCRdb ran MiXCR on the multiplex PCR reads. There are hundreds of thousands of distinct CDR3 sequences in the sample; 15% to 20% occur only once, and 25% to 30% lies in the top ten. This clonotype came up many times. This sample's time point: newly diagnosed GD, antithyroid drugs for less than 3 months. PBMCs provided the RNA from which the TCR library was made. The same sample was also used in a study of T cells in Graves' hyperthyroidism and ophthalmopathy. That publication notes: Blood held most thyroid clonotypes expanded above 0.001 frequency.

This receptor was obtained from a man between 40 and 49 years old with Graves disease. This chain uses TRBV5-1 with TRBJ2-3, with D maybe TRBD1 (5 bases). The source material was peripheral blood mononuclear cells (PBMCs), sampled at new diagnosis, from a patient treated with antithyroid drugs. In DNA form, the CDR3 reads TGCGCCAGCAGTTCAGGGTCAGTGGGCACAGATACGCAGTATTTT. Translation: CASSSGSVGTDTQYF.